The clone carrying this T cell receptor (beta chain) was observed once. Sequencing was performed with immunoSEQ multiplex PCR; in TCRdb, only in-frame clones are kept and a portion is missing. The sample yields just over 20,000 clones, around 82% seen once. The sample comes from a study of T cell responses to AZD1222 COVID-19 vaccine. The V end lost 4 bases, the J end lost 6 bases, and 20 bases lay between the germline ends. This CDR3 is built from 16 residues. Germline V gene sequence: CDR1 SNHLY, CDR2 FYNNEI. V usage is TRBV2 and J usage is TRBJ2-3; a possible D gene is TRBD2 (6 bases). Specimen: peripheral blood, collected on day 0 of AZD1222 vaccination. This TCR derives from an adult in good health. DNA of the CDR3: TGTGCCAGCAGTGGGCAGAGGGGAGGAGGAGTGGATACGCAGTATTTT. Its translation: CASSGQRGGGVDTQYF.